This T cell receptor (beta chain) was sequenced during a study of cytomegalovirus exposure and HLA in healthy donors. Study conclusions and caveats: Later analysis identified 15,000 to 20,000 TCR beta sequences associated with HLA alleles, using a false discovery rate threshold of 0.05. Upon later analysis, HLA-associated TCR beta chains proved more clonally expanded than other, equally common chains. Indistinguishability led to the exclusion of some V segments, TRBV6-2 and TRBV6-3 included.

The germline V and J ends were trimmed by 1 base and 15 bases, with 17 bases remaining between them. There are 13 residues in the CDR3. Germline lookup yields CDR1 SGHDT and CDR2 YYEEEE. Notes on this clone: Its antigen is not known.

Use of 60 Vbeta and 13 Jbeta primers characterized the PCR. Sequenced by immunoSEQ multiplex PCR; TCRdb stores in-frame clones only, minus some. This table has about 92,000 clones, about 84% appearing once. Every donor was a healthy person donating bone marrow. The sequencing input was PBMCs. This sequence was found in a man between 18 and 29 years old in good health and CMV-seronegative. V is TRBV5-6 and J is TRBJ2-1; D possibly corresponds to TRBD2 (7 bases). Written as DNA, the CDR3 is TGTGCCAGCAGCTTGAAGGGGGGGGCGGGACCGTTCTTC. Protein sequence: CASSLKGGAGPFF. Combining the CDR3 with reference TRBV5-6 and TRBJ2-1 gives the whole variable domain DAGVTQSPTHLIKTRGQQVTLRCSPKSGHDTVSWYQQALGQGPQFIFQYYEEEERQRGNFPDRFSGHQFPNYSSELNVNALLLGDSALYLCASSLKGGAGPFFGPGTRLTVL.